The sample holds a few counts of the clone carrying this T cell receptor (beta chain). The antigen is unknown. The data originate from a study of CD8 T cells in ankylosing spondylitis. Study-level results: Some of the motif variants had earlier been found in reactive arthritis patients' fluid and blood. Seemingly distinctive of ankylosing spondylitis blood was a TCR beta motif formed by eight highly homologous variants.

The CDR3 length is 14 residues. CDR1 is SQVTM and CDR2 is ANQGSEA in the germline V gene. V shed 4 bases and J shed 7 bases, with 19 bases lying between them. A single record per CDR3 protein comes from TCRdb applying MiXCR to the 5' RACE reads. There are under 450,000 distinct CDR3 sequences in the sample; about 15% occur only once, and approximately 0.93% lies in the top ten. The J gene is TRBJ1-2, the V gene TRBV29-1; weak D call: TRBD1 (6 bases). Sequencing was performed on blood, either unsorted or a sorted T cell fraction (not recorded which). This clonotype was obtained from a male donor with ankylosing spondylitis. CDR3 DNA sequence: TGCAGCGTTGCGCGCTCACAGGGTAGGGGTGGCTACACCTTC. It yields the protein CSVARSQGRGGYTF.